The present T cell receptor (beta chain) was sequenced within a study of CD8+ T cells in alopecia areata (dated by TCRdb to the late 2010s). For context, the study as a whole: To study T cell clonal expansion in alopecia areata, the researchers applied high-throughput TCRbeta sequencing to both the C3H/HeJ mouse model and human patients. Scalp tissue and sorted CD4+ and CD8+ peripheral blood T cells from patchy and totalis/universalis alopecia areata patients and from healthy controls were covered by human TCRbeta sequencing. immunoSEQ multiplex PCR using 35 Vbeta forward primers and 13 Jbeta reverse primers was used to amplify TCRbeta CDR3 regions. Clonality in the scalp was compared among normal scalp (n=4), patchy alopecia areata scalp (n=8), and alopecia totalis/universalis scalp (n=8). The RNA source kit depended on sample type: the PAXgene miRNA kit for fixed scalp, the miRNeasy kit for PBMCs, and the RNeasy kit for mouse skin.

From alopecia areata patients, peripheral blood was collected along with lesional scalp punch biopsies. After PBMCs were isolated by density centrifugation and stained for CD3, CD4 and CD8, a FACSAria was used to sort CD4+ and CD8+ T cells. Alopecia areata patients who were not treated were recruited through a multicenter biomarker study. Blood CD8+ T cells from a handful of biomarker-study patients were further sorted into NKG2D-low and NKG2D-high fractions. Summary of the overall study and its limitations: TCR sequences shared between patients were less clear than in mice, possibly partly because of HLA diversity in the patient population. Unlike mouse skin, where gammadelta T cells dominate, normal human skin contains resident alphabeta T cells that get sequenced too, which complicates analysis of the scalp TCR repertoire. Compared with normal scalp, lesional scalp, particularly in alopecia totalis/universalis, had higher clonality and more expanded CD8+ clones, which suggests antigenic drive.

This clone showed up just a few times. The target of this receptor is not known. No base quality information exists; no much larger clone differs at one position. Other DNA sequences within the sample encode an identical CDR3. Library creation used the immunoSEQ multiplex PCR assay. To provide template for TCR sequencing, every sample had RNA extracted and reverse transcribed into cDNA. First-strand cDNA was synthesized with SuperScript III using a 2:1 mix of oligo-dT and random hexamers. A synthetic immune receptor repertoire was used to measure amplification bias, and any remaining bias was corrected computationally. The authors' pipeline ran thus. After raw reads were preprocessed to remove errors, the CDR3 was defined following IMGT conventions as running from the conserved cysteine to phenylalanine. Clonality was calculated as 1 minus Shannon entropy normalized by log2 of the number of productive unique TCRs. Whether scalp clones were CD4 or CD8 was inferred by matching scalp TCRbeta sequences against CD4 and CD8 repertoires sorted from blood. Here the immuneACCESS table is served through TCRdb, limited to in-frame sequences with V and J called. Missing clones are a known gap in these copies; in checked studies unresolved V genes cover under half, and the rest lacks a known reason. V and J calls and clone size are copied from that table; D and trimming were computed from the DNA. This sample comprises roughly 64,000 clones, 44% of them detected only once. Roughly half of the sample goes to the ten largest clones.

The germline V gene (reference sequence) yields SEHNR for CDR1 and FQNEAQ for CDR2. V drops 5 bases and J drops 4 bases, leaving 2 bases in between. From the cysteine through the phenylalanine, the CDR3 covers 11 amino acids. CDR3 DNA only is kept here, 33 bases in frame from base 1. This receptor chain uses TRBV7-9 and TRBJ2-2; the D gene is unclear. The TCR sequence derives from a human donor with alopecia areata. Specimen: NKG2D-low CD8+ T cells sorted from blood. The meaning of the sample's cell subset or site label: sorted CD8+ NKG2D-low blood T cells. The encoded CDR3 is CASSLTGELFF. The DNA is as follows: TGTGCCAGCAGCCTCACCGGGGAGCTGTTTTTT.